This T cell receptor beta chain is drawn from a study of beta chain features in type 1 diabetes. At the level of the study: Examination of sorted cells across all samples involved around 98 million cells.

Germline lookup yields CDR1 SNHLY and CDR2 FYNNEI. The CDR3 has 14 residues. Trimming removed 7 bases from V and 4 bases from J, with 16 bases in between. Since all of the isolated RNA was reverse transcribed, expressed TCRB transcripts were what got sequenced. Using immunoSEQ multiplex PCR, the repertoire was profiled, and TCRdb retains in-frame clones only, with some absent. Seen here are approximately 600,000 clones, approximately 13% observed once, and the top ten hold around 0.12%. Notes on this clone: Its antigen is not known.

CD4+ naive, central memory, regulatory and stem cell-like memory subsets were isolated by sorting on CD45RO/CCR7/CD25/CD127/CD95/CD27. Findings of the study overall: The naive, central memory and Treg TCRB repertoires of patients appeared to be more similar to one another than those of healthy donors. Type 1 diabetes patients showed a moderate but significant shortening of TCRB CDR3s in all four CD4+ subsets.

The receptor's source is a man aged 25-45 years with type 1 diabetes. The chain joins TRBV2 to TRBJ2-5; D might be TRBD2 (6 bases). The sample was naive CD4+ T cells from blood. The CDR3 protein is CASTAVGRTETQYF. DNA of the CDR3: TGTGCCAGCACCGCGGTGGGGAGGACAGAGACCCAGTACTTC. Complete variable domain (other parts from reference TRBV2 and TRBJ2-5): EPEVTQTPSHQVTQMGQEVILRCVPISNHLYFYWYRQILGQKVEFLVSFYNNEISEKSEIFDDQFSVERPDGSNFTLKIRSTKLEDSAMYFCASTAVGRTETQYFGPGTRLLVL.